These 9 T cell receptor beta chains came from one sample sequenced in a study of OX40 agonist ivuxolimab in advanced cancers. Profiled with immunoSEQ multiplex PCR; TCRdb holds only in-frame clones, not every one. The sample has 45,000 to 60,000 clones; roughly 90% are singletons. The source material was CD4+ or CD8+ T cells sorted from blood, sampled in a trial of the OX40 agonist ivuxolimab. These receptor sequences come from an adult with an advanced solid tumor such as melanoma, head and neck, liver or kidney cancer.

V is TRBV30 and J is TRBJ1-1; the D is unclear. Looked up from germline, CDR1 is GTSNPN and CDR2 is SVGIG (reference sequence). CDR3 length: 15 residues. Trimming pared 2 bases from V and 0 bases from J, leaving 13 bases between. In DNA, the CDR3 is TGTGCCTGGAGTTCACTAACGACGGTGAACACTGAAGCTTTCTTT. Residues: CAWSSLTTVNTEAFF.

This chain joins TRBV2 and TRBJ1-1; D is ambiguous. This CDR3 is 14 amino acids long. Germline lookup yields CDR1 SNHLY and CDR2 FYNNEI. V was clipped by 5 bases and J by 0 bases, with 10 bases between them. The CDR3 region has the DNA TGTGCCAGCAGTCCCCGACTGATGAACACTGAAGCTTTCTTT. This translates into CASSPRLMNTEAFF. Full variable domain (rest looked up from reference TRBV2 and TRBJ1-1): EPEVTQTPSHQVTQMGQEVILRCVPISNHLYFYWYRQILGQKVEFLVSFYNNEISEKSEIFDDQFSVERPDGSNFTLKIRSTKLEDSAMYFCASSPRLMNTEAFFGQGTRLTVV.

V gene TRBV5-4 combines with J gene TRBJ1-1; TRBD1 is a possible D gene (6 bases). V was trimmed by 3 bases and J by 5 bases, leaving 20 bases between them. CDR1 is SGHNT, CDR2 YYREEE, per germline (reference sequence). This CDR3 region has 16 residues. CDR3 nucleotide sequence: TGTGCCAGCAGCTATGGGGGCGCAGTGATAGGTACTGAAGCTTTCTTT. Protein sequence: CASSYGGAVIGTEAFF.

The chain couples TRBV6-5 to TRBJ2-7; D possibly corresponds to TRBD2 (5 bases). V was pared by 4 bases and J by 8 bases, with 15 bases between. The CDR3 is made up of 13 amino acids. Germline V gene sequence: CDR1 MNHEY, CDR2 SVGAGI. The CDR3 coding sequence is TGTGCCAGCAGTTCCGCTCGCCCTAGCAAGCAGTACTTC. It yields the protein CASSSARPSKQYF.

This chain uses TRBV5-1 with TRBJ1-1, with 8 bases aligning to TRBD1. Germline CDR1 is SGHRS and CDR2 is YFSETQ. J gave up 3 bases and V 1 base, and 5 bases lay outside the gene matches. The CDR3 is 15 residues long. Here the CDR3 DNA reads TGCGCCAGCAGCTTGCTAAGGGGACAGGACACTGAAGCTTTCTTT. The encoded protein is CASSLLRGQDTEAFF.

The gene calls are TRBV18 and TRBJ2-7; D possibly corresponds to TRBD2 (5 bases). Germline values: CDR1 KGHSH, CDR2 LQKENI. Trimming removed 2 bases from V and 1 base from J, with 12 bases in between. The CDR3 extends over 15 amino acids. The DNA for the CDR3 is TGTGCCAGCTCACCATCGGCCTTAGCGTCCTACGAGCAGTACTTC. Its protein product is CASSPSALASYEQYF.

The gene calls are TRBV18 and TRBJ2-3, with 7 bases identical to TRBD2. The CDR3 is 15 amino acids. Germline trimming cut 3 bases from V and 3 bases from J; bases unmatched to any gene: 6. The germline gives CDR1 KGHSH, CDR2 LQKENI. The CDR3 is CASSPPAGVTDTQYF. Written as DNA, the CDR3 is TGTGCCAGCTCACCGCCGGCGGGGGTGACAGATACGCAGTATTTT. The whole variable domain, remainder taken from reference TRBV18 and TRBJ2-3, is NAGVMQNPRHLVRRRGQEARLRCSPMKGHSHVYWYRQLPEEGLKFMVYLQKENIIDESGMPKERFSAEFPKEGPSILRIQQVVRGDSAAYFCASSPPAGVTDTQYFGPGTRLTVL.

V gene TRBV4-1 combines with J gene TRBJ1-5; a weak D match, TRBD1 (5 bases). V dropped 3 bases and J dropped 3 bases, with 21 bases sitting between them. Germline-derived CDR1 and CDR2 are MGHRA and YSYEKL. The CDR3 contains 18 residues. In DNA form, the CDR3 reads TGCGCCAGCAGCCAGCAATTGGGGGTCGGGGCTATCAATCAGCCCCAGCATTTT. It translates to CASSQQLGVGAINQPQHF.

V usage is TRBV5-4 and J usage is TRBJ1-5; the D is unclear. This CDR3 comprises 17 residues. Germline V gene lookup returns CDR1 SGHNT and CDR2 YYREEE (reference sequence). V lost 4 bases and J 2 bases, leaving 19 bases between the germline ends. Here the CDR3 DNA reads TGTGCCAGCAGCCTAACGACATTTGGTCCGGGCAATCAGCCCCAGCATTTT. Its translation is CASSLTTFGPGNQPQHF.